This entry features one TCR beta chain sequence. These data originate in a study of blood T cell repertoires in COVID-19. Background on the study: The study drew acute and convalescent COVID-19 samples from the United States, Italy and Spain. T cells, B-cell-depleted T cells, or PBMCs supplied cDNA or gDNA.

The germline CDR1 and CDR2 sequences are SNHLY and FYNNEI. Trimming cost V 5 bases and J 7 bases, with 11 bases left between them. This CDR3 spans 12 amino acids. Authors' data handling: The assay estimated nucleated cells by amplifying reference gene primers. Generated by immunoSEQ multiplex PCR, the TCRdb table keeps only in-frame clones and is missing some. V and J calls plus clone size are reproduced from that table; the DNA served to infer D and trimming. The sample records about 190,000 clones, more than 70% being singletons. V is TRBV2 and J is TRBJ2-5; D not certain. The sample comprised peripheral blood. The clonotype comes from an elderly woman with active or convalescent COVID-19. CDR3 sequence: CASSSGRGTQYF. The CDR3, as DNA: TGTGCCAGCAGTTCTGGCCGAGGGACCCAGTACTTC.